This is a list of T cell receptor beta chains from one sample in a study of cytomegalovirus exposure and HLA in healthy donors. Sequencing was performed with immunoSEQ multiplex PCR; in TCRdb, only in-frame clones are kept and a portion is missing. In all, the sample yields 80,000 to 95,000 clones. Specimen: PBMCs. The receptor set was obtained from a young woman in good health and CMV-seronegative. Each CDR3 is given without its conserved first and last residue. Each record gives: CDR3 protein, V gene, J gene.

AWSSGRLVQPQH	TRBV30	TRBJ1-5
AWTRQGLGNYGYT	TRBV30	TRBJ1-2
ASSSPGQGANEQY	TRBV7-9	TRBJ2-7
ASSSRTAVGYGYT	TRBV6-1	TRBJ1-2
ASSIPQGASTEAF	TRBV19	TRBJ1-1
ASSPGLEETQY	TRBV18	TRBJ2-5
ASRLGQLNTEAF	TRBV10-2	TRBJ1-1
ASSRGTELGQETQY	TRBV5-1	TRBJ2-5
ASSAGQGPSYEQY	TRBV7-8	TRBJ2-7
ASSLDTAGLRAEQY	TRBV11-2	TRBJ2-7
ASSQEESGGGTEAF	TRBV4-1	TRBJ1-1
ASSDFRGTEAF	TRBV6-1	TRBJ1-1
ASSQPGQGYGYT	TRBV4-1	TRBJ1-2
AWRVSRINRGIYGYT	TRBV30	TRBJ1-2
ASRTGRSDEKLF	TRBV5-1	TRBJ1-4
ASSLGGGRGKHYGYT	TRBV28	TRBJ1-2
ASSPVDRNIYEQY	TRBV11-2	TRBJ2-7
ASSSTGASYEQY	TRBV28	TRBJ2-7
ATSVDGRDTEAF	TRBV15	TRBJ1-1
ASSEGTAEAF	TRBV5-1	TRBJ1-1
ASSPLAGSTDTQY	TRBV18	TRBJ2-3
ASSIGAGAF	TRBV19	TRBJ1-1
ASSDGLTEAF	TRBV6-1	TRBJ1-1
ASSLPSSGTQY	TRBV5-6	TRBJ2-5
AWSATPGGTEAF	TRBV30	TRBJ1-1
AWGRQGWGNTIY	TRBV30	TRBJ1-3
ASSLLGGTEAF	TRBV27	TRBJ1-1
ASSQLSNTEAF	TRBV14	TRBJ1-1
AGRPPGQTYSPLH	TRBV30	TRBJ1-6
SAREDSDYT	TRBV20-1	TRBJ1-2
ASRRGMGPNEKLF	TRBV2	TRBJ1-4
ASSYGGAREGTIY	TRBV6-6	TRBJ1-3
ASSLHQTGTGGSQETQY	TRBV4-2	TRBJ2-5
ASSLPSSSYEQY	TRBV5-1	TRBJ2-7
ASSYSTGGDSGELF	TRBV6-6	TRBJ2-2
ASSLGTGRRTDKQY	TRBV7-9	TRBJ2-3
ASSLTAGAFYEQY	TRBV11-2	TRBJ2-7
ASSRGNNYEQY	TRBV11-2	TRBJ2-7
ASSLDGLATNEQF	TRBV5-6	TRBJ2-1
ASSFLAGQETQY	TRBV7-9	TRBJ2-5
ASSVAAGIGETQY	TRBV9	TRBJ2-5
ASSSIQGAETQY	TRBV7-2	TRBJ2-5
SVEDSQTNTEAF	TRBV29-1	TRBJ1-1
ASSVEYGTGRDTQY	TRBV9	TRBJ2-3
ASSLEAHRAYEQY	TRBV4-1	TRBJ2-7
ATEEGDGNTIY	TRBV10-3	TRBJ1-3
ASSQDSGQGAQPQH	TRBV4-1	TRBJ1-5
ASSLPGTGFTDTQY	TRBV5-1	TRBJ2-3
AWTRGDSYNEQF	TRBV30	TRBJ2-1
ASSFWDKSYEQY	TRBV5-5	TRBJ2-7
ASSFGSGSAAF	TRBV11-2	TRBJ1-1
ASSSGQGLETQY	TRBV19	TRBJ2-5
ASSPDRVYGYT	TRBV7-2	TRBJ1-2
ASSSGGSGTGELF	TRBV19	TRBJ2-2
ASKRGGAQETQY	TRBV6-1	TRBJ2-5
ASRRLRDVAYEQY	TRBV10-2	TRBJ2-7
ASRSARDSPNEQY	TRBV5-1	TRBJ2-7